The T cell receptor beta chain described here comes from a study of shared clonotypes between healthy human individuals. Study outcomes and limitations: Clonotypes shared by all four donors outscored non-shared clonotypes in generation probability.

Both subsets, CD45RA+ naive and CD45RA-negative memory, were split from the CD4+ cells. With respect to this clone: Its specificity is unknown.

Original data processing: Junction-only sequences without quality scores were provided by ImmunoSEQ, so filtering was different. Data came from immunoSEQ multiplex PCR; TCRdb stores just in-frame clones and leaves some out. V, J and clone size are those of that table, while D and trimming were read from the DNA. The repertoire has around 700,000 clones, 55% to 85% of them found once; the top ten carry roughly 2%. CDR1 is SGHRS and CDR2 is YFSETQ in the germline V gene. Trimming took 4 bases from V and 8 from J; bases not matched to a gene: 8. The CDR3 totals 13 residues. The chain has TRBV5-1 and TRBJ1-2; 7 positions agree with TRBD1. This TCR derives from a woman in her twenties or thirties in good health. The sequenced sample consisted of memory CD4+ T cells sorted from blood. Subset defined: CD45RA-negative fraction. The CDR3 reads CASSTRTGEGYTF. The CDR3 region has the DNA TGCGCCAGCAGCACAAGAACAGGGGAAGGCTACACCTTC.